The rows below give T cell receptor beta chains drawn from one sample of a study of blood T cell repertoires in COVID-19. This table comes from immunoSEQ multiplex PCR, and its TCRdb copy is limited to in-frame clones, with some not included. The repertoire has about 250,000 clones, about 91% of them found once; the top ten carry just over 2.5%. Sample: PBMCs or T cells enriched from blood (not recorded which). Every receptor here comes from a woman between 25 and 40 years old with acute COVID-19. The CDR3 runs from the conserved cysteine through the conserved F or W. A D gene is named only where the DNA matches it firmly. Rows may omit the clone size; those that give it use once, few, many or a size class.

D gene,V gene,clone size,J gene,CDR3 protein,CDR3 DNA
TRBD2,TRBV3-1/TRBV3-2,-,TRBJ2-2,CASSPPSGGLGELFF,TGTGCCAGCAGCCCCCCTAGCGGGGGGTTGGGGGAGCTGTTTTTT
TRBD1,TRBV29-1,-,TRBJ1-2,CSVTTGDGGYTF,TGCAGCGTTACTACAGGGGACGGCGGCTACACCTTC
-,TRBV12-3/TRBV12-4,-,TRBJ1-5,CASSFSANQPQHF,TGTGCCAGCAGTTTCAGCGCAAATCAGCCCCAGCATTTT
TRBD2,TRBV5-4,-,TRBJ2-7,CASTLSGGGPYEQYF,TGTGCCAGTACCCTCTCCGGGGGGGGCCCCTACGAGCAGTACTTC
TRBD1,TRBV5-1,-,TRBJ1-1,CASSLVGQGNTEAFF,TGCGCCAGCAGCTTGGTGGGACAGGGAAACACTGAAGCTTTCTTT
-,TRBV20-1,-,TRBJ1-4,CSASGRADEKLFF,TGCAGTGCTAGTGGGAGGGCGGATGAAAAACTGTTTTTT
-,TRBV3-1/TRBV3-2,-,TRBJ2-7,CASSTRVGVSYEQYF,TGTGCCAGCAGCACCCGGGTAGGAGTCTCCTACGAGCAGTACTTC
TRBD1,TRBV5-1,once,TRBJ2-7,CASSFWTGGLNEQYF,TGCGCCAGCAGCTTCTGGACAGGGGGTTTGAACGAGCAGTACTTC
TRBD1,TRBV7-9,-,TRBJ1-5,CASSWTGARGGNQPQHF,TGTGCCAGCAGTTGGACAGGGGCCCGAGGGGGCAATCAGCCCCAGCATTTT
TRBD1,TRBV27,-,TRBJ1-2,CASSYSGTGDGYTF,TGTGCCAGCAGTTACTCCGGGACAGGGGATGGCTACACCTTC